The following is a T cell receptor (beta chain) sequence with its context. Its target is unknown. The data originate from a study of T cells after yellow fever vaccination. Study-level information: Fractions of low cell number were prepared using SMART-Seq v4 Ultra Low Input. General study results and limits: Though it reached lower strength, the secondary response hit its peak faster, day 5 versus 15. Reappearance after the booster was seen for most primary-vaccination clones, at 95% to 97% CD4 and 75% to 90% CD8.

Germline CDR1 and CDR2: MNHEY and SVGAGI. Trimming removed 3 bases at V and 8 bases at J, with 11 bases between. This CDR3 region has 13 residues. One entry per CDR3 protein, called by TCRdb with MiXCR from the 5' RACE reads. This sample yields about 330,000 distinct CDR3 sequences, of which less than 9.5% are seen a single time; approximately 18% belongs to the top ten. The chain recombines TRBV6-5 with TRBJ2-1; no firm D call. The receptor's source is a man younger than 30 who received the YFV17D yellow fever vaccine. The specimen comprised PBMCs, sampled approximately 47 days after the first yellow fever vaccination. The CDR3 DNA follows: TGTGCCAGCAGTTATATCGGGTGGGATGAGCAGTTCTTC. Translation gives CASSYIGWDEQFF.